This entry lists 10 T cell receptor beta chains sequenced from one sample in a study of identical twins' blood T cells. TCRdb analysed the 5' RACE reads with MiXCR anew, one entry per CDR3 protein. The data contain 350,000 to 400,000 distinct CDR3 sequences, under 30% of them seen just once; the ten biggest clones take up about 6%. Sequencing was carried out using PBMCs. The receptor source for this set is a woman aged 18 to 50 in good health.

The chain couples TRBV29-1 to TRBJ2-3, with a possible D match to TRBD1 (5 bases). Germline V gives CDR1 SQVTM, CDR2 ANQGSEA. The CDR3 is 12 residues long. Deletions cut 2 bases from V and 8 bases from J, with 11 bases between. In nucleotides, the CDR3 is TGCAGCGTTGAAATGGGGCCTGGTACGCAGTATTTT. It translates to CSVEMGPGTQYF.

For this clonotype: This may be a read error, as it is one base from a much larger clone. The limits of the CDR3 on the DNA are not certain, so only TCRdb's listed CDR3 is given. The chain is built from TRBV29-1 and TRBJ1-2. Germline V gene data show CDR1 as SQVTM and CDR2 as ANQGSEA. The CDR3 contains 11 residues when both ends are counted. The CDR3 loop reads CSALPTYGCTF.

In its sample, this clonotype was seen a few times. The chain links TRBV5-1 to TRBJ1-1, with D tentatively TRBD1 (5 bases). Trimming stripped 2 bases from V and 0 bases from J, with 14 bases between. This CDR3 is 16 amino acids long. Per germline, CDR1 SGHRS and CDR2 YFSETQ. CDR3 residues: CASSFRTNGVNTEAFF. The CDR3, as DNA: TGCGCCAGCAGCTTCAGGACAAATGGAGTGAACACTGAAGCTTTCTTT.

The J gene is TRBJ1-2, the V gene TRBV7-9; unclear D gene. This CDR3 spans 11 amino acids. Germline-derived CDR1 and CDR2 are SEHNR and FQNEAQ (reference sequence). The V end was cut by 1 base, the J end by 9 bases, with 6 bases between. CDR3 bases: TGTGCCAGCAGCTTAGGGCAGAGCTACACCTTC. Translating gives CASSLGQSYTF.

A remark on this clonotype: At one end, the junction sequence differs from germline, possibly due to a read error. This chain links TRBV27 with TRBJ2-2; perhaps TRBD1 as D (6 bases). CDR3 length: 14 amino acids. Germline V gives CDR1 MNHEY, CDR2 SMNVEV (reference sequence). CDR3 in DNA: TGTGCCAGCAGTTATGCAGGGGCGTACGGGGAGCCGTTTTTT. This gives the protein CASSYAGAYGEPFF.

This rearrangement joins TRBV3-1 to TRBJ1-1, with D unresolved. Trimming took off 4 bases at V and 5 bases at J, with 11 bases between the two ends. Germline CDR1 LGHDT, CDR2 YNNKEL (reference sequence). The CDR3 spans 13 residues. The CDR3 region is CASSPRRRTEAFF. In nucleotides, the CDR3 is TGTGCCAGCAGCCCCCGGCGAAGGACTGAAGCTTTCTTT. Full variable domain (missing parts from reference TRBV3-1 and TRBJ1-1): DTAVSQTPKYLVTQMGNDKSIKCEQNLGHDTMYWYKQDSKKFLKIMFSYNNKELIINETVPNRFSPKSPDKAHLNLHINSLELGDSAVYFCASSPRRRTEAFFGQGTRLTVV.

The sample holds a few counts of this clonotype. The chain recombines TRBV29-1 with TRBJ1-1; 9 nucleotides match TRBD1. With 7 bases clipped from V and 5 bases from J, the junction kept 14 bases outside the gene matches. From germline, CDR1 is SQVTM and CDR2 ANQGSEA. The length of the CDR3 is 15 residues. CDR3 residues: CSAATTGGVGTEAFF. CDR3 bases: TGCAGCGCTGCGACTACAGGGGGCGTGGGGACTGAAGCTTTCTTT.

In this sample, this clonotype turned up once. The gene calls are TRBV7-3 and TRBJ2-3; D is undetermined. This CDR3 spans 15 amino acids. Germline lookup yields CDR1 SGHTA and CDR2 FQGTGA. V lost 5 bases to trimming and J lost 2 bases, with 14 bases between them. The CDR3 protein is CASSDHSDFTDTQYF. CDR3 nucleotides: TGTGCCAGCAGCGACCATTCGGATTTCACAGATACGCAGTATTTT.

The V call is TRBV7-9, the J call TRBJ2-3, with 7 bases fitting TRBD2. The CDR3 has 13 residues. V lost 6 bases to trimming and J lost 2 bases; unmatched junction nucleotides: 2. The germline V gene encodes CDR1 SEHNR and CDR2 FQNEAQ (reference sequence). The CDR3 sequence is CASSWDYTDTQYF. For the CDR3, the DNA is TGTGCCAGCAGTTGGGACTACACAGATACGCAGTATTTT.

This clonotype was observed a handful of times. The chain has TRBV10-3 and TRBJ1-4, with 9 bases identical to TRBD1. V dropped 6 bases and J dropped 7; count of bases not matched to a gene: 21. CDR1 and CDR2 from the germline V gene are ENHRY and SYGVKD. The CDR3 runs to 19 residues. CDR3 residues: CAISSTGTGKPFRSEKLFF. The CDR3 nucleotides are TGTGCCATCAGCAGTACCGGGACAGGGAAACCTTTCCGCTCTGAAAAACTGTTTTTT.